This T cell receptor (beta chain) is from a study of identical twins. This clonotype was seen only a few times. Its antigen is not known. Study observations and caveats: Cross-sectional statistical analysis, not tracking of the same donors, underpinned the conclusions.

With 1 base removed from V and 1 base from J, the gap between germline ends came to 13 bases. There are 16 residues in the CDR3. Germline V gene lookup returns CDR1 DFQATT and CDR2 SNEGSKA (reference sequence). TCRdb independently ran MiXCR on the 5' RACE reads; one entry per CDR3 protein. Of 450,000 to 500,000 distinct CDR3 sequences in the sample, around 15% were seen once. This sample also appeared in a second study, on yellow fever vaccine responses in identical twins.

The sequence was obtained from a woman aged 18-29 years in good health. Material: CD4+ T cells sorted from blood. The chain joins TRBV20-1 to TRBJ2-2; D uncertain. Here the CDR3 DNA reads TGCAGTGCTAGAGTGGTAGCCCAAAAGAACACCGGGGAGCTGTTTTTT. Its translation: CSARVVAQKNTGELFF.